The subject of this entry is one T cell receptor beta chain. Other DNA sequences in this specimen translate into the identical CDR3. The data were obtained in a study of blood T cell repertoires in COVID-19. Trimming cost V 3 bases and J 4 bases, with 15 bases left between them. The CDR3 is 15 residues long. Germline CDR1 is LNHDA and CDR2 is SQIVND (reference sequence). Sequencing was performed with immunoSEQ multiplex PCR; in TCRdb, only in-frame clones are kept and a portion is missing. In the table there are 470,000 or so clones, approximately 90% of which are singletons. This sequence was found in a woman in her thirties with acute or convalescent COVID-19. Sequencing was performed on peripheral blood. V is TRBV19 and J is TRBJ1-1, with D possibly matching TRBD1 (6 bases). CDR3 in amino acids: CASSIMAGVFTEAFF. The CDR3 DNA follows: TGTGCCAGTAGTATTATGGCAGGGGTGTTCACTGAAGCTTTCTTT.